The 26 T cell receptor beta chains listed next were all sequenced from one sample in a study of blood T cell repertoires in COVID-19. Using immunoSEQ multiplex PCR, the repertoire was profiled, and TCRdb retains in-frame clones only, with some absent. Seen here are 85,000 to 100,000 clones, approximately 88% observed once, and the top ten hold approximately 16%. Material for sequencing was peripheral blood. The receptors here all came from a woman aged 55-70 years with COVID-19, enrolled during active disease.

The rearrangement joins TRBV4-3 to TRBJ2-7; tentative D call: TRBD1 (6 bases). V lost 8 bases, J lost 0 bases, and 11 bases lay in between. Germline CDR1 reads LGHNA; CDR2 reads YSLEER. The CDR3 contains 13 residues. CDR3: CASARDTSYEQYF. CDR3 nucleotides: TGCGCCAGCGCCCGGGACACCTCCTACGAGCAGTACTTC.

The rearrangement links TRBV12-3 or TRBV12-4 to TRBJ1-5; TRBD1 agrees at 7 bases. The CDR3 consists of 13 residues. V was pared by 6 bases and J by 4 bases, with 3 bases of the junction left unmatched. CDR3 DNA: TGTGCCAGCAGAGGGACAGTAAATCAGCCCCAGCATTTT. It is translated as CASRGTVNQPQHF.

V usage is TRBV7-2 and J usage is TRBJ2-5, with 11 bases identical to TRBD2. The V and J ends lost 3 bases and 5 bases, in that order; junction bases with no gene match: 5. Germline CDR1 is SGHTA and CDR2 is FQGNSA. The CDR3 length is 15 residues. CDR3 residues: CASSFSGGAGETQYF. CDR3 in DNA: TGTGCCAGCAGCTTTAGCGGGGGGGCCGGGGAGACCCAGTACTTC.

The chain links TRBV7-2 to TRBJ1-1; no definite D call. The CDR3 is 13 amino acids. Trimming shortened V by 5 bases and J by 7 bases, and 14 bases separated the two germline ends. Germline values: CDR1 SGHTA, CDR2 FQGNSA. The DNA for the CDR3 is TGTGCCAGCAGCCCTTTTACAGACTATGAAGCTTTCTTT. Protein: CASSPFTDYEAFF.

This chain joins TRBV6-5 and TRBJ1-6, with TRBD1 matching 8 bases. The CDR3 length is 15 residues. Germline V gene sequence: CDR1 MNHEY, CDR2 SVGAGI. V shed 0 bases and J 9 bases; nucleotides not matched to a gene: 4. CDR3 nucleotides: TGTGCCAGCAGTTACTCGAACAGGGGGGGTTCACCCCTCCACTTT. Amino acids: CASSYSNRGGSPLHF.

This clone has more than one count but fewer than ten. The rearrangement uses TRBV19 and TRBJ1-2; D not certain. Trimming stripped 9 bases from V and 1 base from J, with 15 bases between. The CDR3 is 14 amino acids. Germline V gene lookup returns CDR1 LNHDA and CDR2 SQIVND (reference sequence). The CDR3 loop reads CASTLREINYGYTF. CDR3 bases: TGTGCCAGCACCCTCCGGGAAATTAACTATGGCTACACCTTC. The whole variable domain, remainder taken from reference TRBV19 and TRBJ1-2, is DGGITQSPKYLFRKEGQNVTLSCEQNLNHDAMYWYRQDPGQGLRLIYYSQIVNDFQKGDIAEGYSVSREKKESFPLTVTSAQKNPTAFYLCASTLREINYGYTFGSGTRLTVV.

This chain connects TRBV7-9 to TRBJ1-4; TRBD1 matches 7 bases. Germline CDR1 reads SEHNR; CDR2 reads FQNEAQ (reference sequence). CDR3 length equals 16 residues. The V segment lost 1 base and the J segment 1 base; nucleotides outside the gene matches: 3. The CDR3 sequence is CASSLGQGKTNEKLFF. The CDR3 nucleotides read TGTGCCAGCAGCTTAGGACAGGGCAAAACTAATGAAAAACTGTTTTTT.

The chain joins TRBV19 to TRBJ1-2, with TRBD1 as a possible D gene (6 bases). V was cut by 9 bases and J by 5 bases, with 19 bases left in between. The CDR3 sequence is 14 residues long. Germline loops: CDR1 LNHDA, CDR2 SQIVND (reference sequence). Here the CDR3 DNA reads TGTGCCAGCACCAAGGGGCAGGGACAATATGGCTACACCTTC. Its protein product is CASTKGQGQYGYTF.

V is TRBV9 and J is TRBJ1-1; possibly TRBD1 for D (6 bases). Germline assignment: CDR1 SGDLS and CDR2 YYNGEE. The V gene lost 4 bases and the J gene lost 0 bases, with 16 bases spanning the gap. The CDR3 loop spans 16 amino acids. The CDR3 sequence is CASSPKGHAMNTEAFF. The CDR3 coding sequence is TGTGCCAGCAGCCCTAAGGGACACGCTATGAACACTGAAGCTTTCTTT.

The chain joins TRBV18 to TRBJ1-6; 8 positions match TRBD1. This CDR3 comprises 16 residues. Germline CDR1 reads KGHSH; CDR2 reads LQKENI. Unmatched junction bases numbered 4, after V lost 2 bases and J lost 4 bases. The CDR3 region is CASSPDRGEYNSPLHF. DNA for the CDR3: TGTGCCAGCTCACCAGACAGGGGTGAATATAATTCACCCCTCCACTTT.

This chain links TRBV7-2 with TRBJ2-1; D might be TRBD2 (6 bases). The CDR3 sequence is 14 residues long. Trimming left V 5 bases short and J 5 bases short, with 13 bases between. Germline lookup yields CDR1 SGHTA and CDR2 FQGNSA. DNA for the CDR3: TGTGCCAGCAGCCCTGGCGGGGTGAACAATGAGCAGTTCTTC. Translated, it gives CASSPGGVNNEQFF.

CDR3 loop: CASSQDPAAGRYF. The CDR3 coding sequence is TGTGCCAGCAGCCAAGATCCTGCCGCGGGTCGGTACTTC. The gene calls are TRBV14 and TRBJ2-7; the D gene is possibly TRBD2 (5 bases). V was shortened by 0 bases and J by 12 bases, with 15 bases between the two germline ends. CDR3 length equals 13 residues. CDR1 is SGHDN and CDR2 is FVKESK in the germline V gene.

The DNA of the CDR3 is TGTGCCAGCAGCCCCTCGGGGTATGGCTACACCTTC. It yields the protein CASSPSGYGYTF. V usage is TRBV12-3 or TRBV12-4 and J usage is TRBJ1-2, with D uncertain. Trimming stripped 6 bases from V and 5 bases from J, with 10 bases between. The length of the CDR3 is 12 residues.

The J gene is TRBJ1-2, the V gene TRBV7-2; D is uncertain. This CDR3 has 11 amino acids. Germline V lookup: CDR1 SGHTA, CDR2 FQGNSA. Trimming stripped 4 bases from V and 5 bases from J, with 5 bases between. The CDR3 DNA sequence: TGTGCCAGCAGCTCACAATATGGCTACACCTTC. This codes for CASSSQYGYTF.

This sequence joins TRBV19 and TRBJ1-1; 7 bases are a match to TRBD1. The V segment lost 4 bases and the J segment 7 bases; nucleotides outside the gene matches: 3. Germline CDR1 is LNHDA and CDR2 is SQIVND (reference sequence). The length of the CDR3 is 12 residues. The CDR3 sequence is CASSTRQGEAFF. DNA for the CDR3: TGTGCCAGTAGTACCCGACAGGGTGAAGCTTTCTTT.

The rearrangement uses TRBV5-1 and TRBJ2-3; TRBD1 aligns across 7 bases. The CDR3 consists of 15 residues. With 4 bases clipped from V and 2 bases from J, the junction kept 7 bases outside the gene matches. Germline assignment: CDR1 SGHRS and CDR2 YFSETQ. In DNA, the CDR3 is TGCGCCAGCAGCGGAACGACAGGGTACACAGATACGCAGTATTTT. Protein product: CASSGTTGYTDTQYF.

The V and J genes are TRBV9 and TRBJ1-4; 7 bases line up with TRBD1. Germline trimming cut 4 bases from V and 7 bases from J; bases unmatched to any gene: 4. Germline assignment: CDR1 SGDLS and CDR2 YYNGEE. The CDR3 is 13 residues long. The DNA for the CDR3 is TGTGCCAGCAGCCCCCGACAGGGTGAAAAACTGTTTTTT. Its translation: CASSPRQGEKLFF.

This clone was observed once. J is TRBJ1-2 and V is TRBV5-6, with 7 nucleotides matching TRBD1. With V trimmed by 2 bases and J by 3 bases, 4 bases remained unmatched. The CDR3 is 14 amino acids. The germline gives CDR1 SGHDT, CDR2 YYEEEE. The CDR3 reads CASSLWTGDYGYTF. The CDR3 DNA follows: TGTGCCAGCAGCTTATGGACAGGCGACTATGGCTACACCTTC.

The chain uses TRBV28 and TRBJ1-2; 7 bases are a match to TRBD1. Germline lookup yields CDR1 MDHEN and CDR2 SYDVKM. J lost 8 bases, V lost 5 bases, and 8 bases had no gene match. This CDR3 has 13 residues. CDR3 sequence: CASSTGTVKGYTF. In DNA form, the CDR3 reads TGTGCCAGCAGTACGGGGACAGTGAAAGGCTACACCTTC.

The chain links TRBV7-8 to TRBJ2-5, with a tentative D call TRBD1 (6 bases). This CDR3 spans 13 amino acids. From germline, CDR1 is SGHVS and CDR2 FQNEAQ. V shed 3 bases and J shed 4 bases, with 9 bases lying between them. CDR3 coding DNA: TGTGCCAGCAGCTTGGCGGACAGAGAGACCCAGTACTTC. This codes for CASSLADRETQYF. The variable domain in full, with the rest retrieved from reference TRBV7-8 and TRBJ2-5, is GAGVSQSPRYKVAKRGQDVALRCDPISGHVSLFWYQQALGQGPEFLTYFQNEAQLDKSGLPSDRFFAERPEGSVSTLKIQRTQQEDSAVYLCASSLADRETQYFGPGTRLLVL.

This clone was found once. The chain couples TRBV6-5 to TRBJ2-3; a weak D match, TRBD2 (5 bases). V lost 6 bases, J lost 5 bases, and 15 bases lay in between. There are 14 residues in the CDR3. Germline CDR1 and CDR2: MNHEY and SVGAGI. The chain's CDR3 is CASRAPGEGDTQYF. The CDR3 DNA sequence: TGTGCCAGCAGGGCCCCCGGGGAAGGAGATACGCAGTATTTT.

The chain links TRBV7-2 to TRBJ2-3; 9 bases align to TRBD2. Germline V gene lookup returns CDR1 SGHTA and CDR2 FQGNSA. With V trimmed by 0 bases and J by 0 bases, 7 bases remained unmatched. The CDR3 is made up of 18 amino acids. The CDR3 loop reads CASSLALLAGSSTDTQYF. The CDR3 DNA reads TGTGCCAGCAGCTTAGCCCTCCTAGCGGGGTCAAGCACAGATACGCAGTATTTT. Drawing the rest from reference TRBV7-2 and TRBJ2-3, the complete variable domain is GAGVSQSPSNKVTEKGKDVELRCDPISGHTALYWYRQSLGQGLEFLIYFQGNSAPDKSGLPSDRFSAERTGGSVSTLTIQRTQQEDSAVYLCASSLALLAGSSTDTQYFGPGTRLTVL.

A remark on this clone: At one end the junction does not follow the germline gene, possibly because of a read error. V and J are TRBV2 and TRBJ1-2; D uncertain. CDR1 and CDR2 (germline): SNHLY, FYNNEI. This CDR3 has 14 amino acids. This CDR3 is CASSEALFNYGYTF. The DNA for the CDR3 is TGTGCCAGCAGCGAAGCTCTTTTCAACTATGGCTACACCTTC.

The J gene is TRBJ1-2, the V gene TRBV6-1, with D tentatively TRBD1 (5 bases). V dropped 5 bases and J dropped 1 base, with 8 bases sitting between them. Germline V CDR1 and CDR2: MNHNS, SASEGT. The CDR3 loop spans 13 amino acids. In DNA form, the CDR3 reads TGTGCCAGCAGTTCGACAGATAACTATGGCTACACCTTC. Translated, it gives CASSSTDNYGYTF.

V and J are TRBV11-2 and TRBJ2-3; tentatively, D is TRBD1 (6 bases). V was cut by 1 base and J by 5 bases, with 10 bases left in between. Germline CDR1 is SGHAT and CDR2 is FQNNGV. The CDR3 spans 14 residues. The CDR3 DNA reads as TGTGCCAGCAGCTTAGCGCCAGGGGTAGATACGCAGTATTTT. This codes for CASSLAPGVDTQYF.

The chain joins TRBV7-9 to TRBJ1-2, with D uncertain. Trimming took off 7 bases at V and 2 bases at J, with 14 bases between the two ends. The CDR3 consists of 14 residues. The V gene's germline CDR1 is SEHNR and CDR2 FQNEAQ (reference sequence). In nucleotides, the CDR3 is TGTGCCAGCACCTTCGGGGAGCCCAACTATGGCTACACCTTC. Translation: CASTFGEPNYGYTF.